This T cell receptor beta chain was found in a study of T cell repertoires in cytomegalovirus infection. The ends were cut back, 0 bases at V and 0 bases at J, with 12 bases in the middle. CDR1 and CDR2 from the germline V gene are MGHRA and YSYEKL. The CDR3 is made up of 17 amino acids. TCRdb reprocessed the reads with MiXCR, giving one entry per CDR3 protein. The sample shows about 770,000 distinct CDR3 sequences, 25% to 35% of them seen only once. Study-level results: Dominating the ex vivo response were TCR beta clonotypes that were CMV-specific and HLA-C-restricted. Summed frequency of public TCR beta families distinguished CMV carriers with the relevant HLA.

Comment on this clonotype: What it binds is unknown.

The chain is built from TRBV4-1 and TRBJ2-1; D is perhaps TRBD2 (5 bases). This material consisted of cultured CD8+ T cells from PBMCs, taken from culture after CMV antigen stimulation. The TCR was taken from a human donor in good health (CMV status not recorded). Some clones in this sample may be carry-over from other donors' samples. The CDR3 is CASSQDPPGNSYNEQFF. In nucleotides, the CDR3 is TGCGCCAGCAGCCAAGATCCCCCGGGGAACTCCTACAATGAGCAGTTCTTC.